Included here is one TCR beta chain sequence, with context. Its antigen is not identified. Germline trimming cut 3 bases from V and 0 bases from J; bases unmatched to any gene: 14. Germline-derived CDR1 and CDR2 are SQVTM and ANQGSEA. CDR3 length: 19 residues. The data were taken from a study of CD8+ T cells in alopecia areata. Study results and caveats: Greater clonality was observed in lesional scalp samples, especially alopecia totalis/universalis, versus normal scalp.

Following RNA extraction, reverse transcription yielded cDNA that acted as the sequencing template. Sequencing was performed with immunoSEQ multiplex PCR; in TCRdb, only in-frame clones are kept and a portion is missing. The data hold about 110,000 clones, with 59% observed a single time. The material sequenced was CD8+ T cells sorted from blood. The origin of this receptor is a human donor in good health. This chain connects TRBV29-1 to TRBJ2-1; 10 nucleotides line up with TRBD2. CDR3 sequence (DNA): TGCAGCGTTGAGGTGATTCCTAGCGGGGGTTATAGCTCCTACAATGAGCAGTTCTTC. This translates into CSVEVIPSGGYSSYNEQFF.